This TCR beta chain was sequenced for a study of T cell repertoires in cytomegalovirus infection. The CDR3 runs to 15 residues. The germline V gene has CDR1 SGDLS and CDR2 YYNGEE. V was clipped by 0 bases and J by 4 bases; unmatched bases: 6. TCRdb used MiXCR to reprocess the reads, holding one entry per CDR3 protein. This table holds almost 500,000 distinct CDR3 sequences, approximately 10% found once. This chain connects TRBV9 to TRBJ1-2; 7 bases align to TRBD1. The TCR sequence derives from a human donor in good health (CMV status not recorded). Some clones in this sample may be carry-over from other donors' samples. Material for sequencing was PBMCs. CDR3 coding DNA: TGTGCCAGCAGCGTAGACCCCAGGGGGAGCTATGGCTACACCTTC. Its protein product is CASSVDPRGSYGYTF.